Each of the 15 T cell receptor beta chains below was sequenced from the same sample in a study of blood T cell repertoires in COVID-19. The method was immunoSEQ multiplex PCR; TCRdb's version includes in-frame clones alone and lacks a portion of them. The sample lists some 270,000 clones, roughly 90% seen once, with under 2.5% in the top ten. Sequenced input: peripheral blood. These receptors all stem from a man between 45 and 60 years old with acute or convalescent COVID-19.

The V gene is TRBV6-6, the J gene TRBJ2-5; TRBD2 aligns across 8 bases. Losses at the gene ends were 5 bases for V and 4 bases for J; bases not matched to a gene: 12. The germline V gene encodes CDR1 MNHNY and CDR2 SVGAGI (reference sequence). The CDR3 covers 16 residues. The chain's CDR3 is CASSPSRAGGGETQYF. CDR3 nucleotides: TGTGCCAGCAGTCCTTCGCGGGCGGGGGGCGGAGAGACCCAGTACTTC.

The CDR3 nucleotides read TGTGCCAGCAGCTTGGGCGGGGATGGCTACACCTTC. It specifies CASSLGGDGYTF. The genes are TRBV5-4 and TRBJ1-2; D remains unclear. V lost 0 bases and J lost 6, with 6 bases in between. Germline lookup yields CDR1 SGHNT and CDR2 YYREEE (reference sequence). The CDR3 has 12 residues.

This clone was recorded at least ten times. Other DNA sequences in this specimen translate into the identical CDR3. The chain carries TRBV7-3 and TRBJ2-5; 9 bases map to TRBD1. Germline CDR1 reads SGHTA; CDR2 reads FQGTGA. This CDR3 comprises 13 residues. V was clipped by 4 bases and J by 4 bases; unmatched bases: 1. CDR3 protein: CASSSGQGETQYF. The CDR3 nucleotides are TGTGCCAGCAGCTCGGGACAGGGAGAGACCCAGTACTTC.

This clone has a single count. The same CDR3 arises from other DNA sequences in this sample as well. Written as DNA, the CDR3 is TGTGCCAGCAGCTTAGGGGGCGCGGATACGCAGTATTTT. This encodes CASSLGGADTQYF. The chain is built from TRBV13 and TRBJ2-3; D remains unclear. The V end was cut by 0 bases, the J end by 6 bases, with 7 bases between. Germline loops: CDR1 PRHDT, CDR2 FYEKMQ (reference sequence). The CDR3 is 13 amino acids.

The chain uses TRBV3-1 (or the pseudogene TRBV3-2) and TRBJ1-6; possibly TRBD1 for D (6 bases). Germline assignment: CDR1 LGHDT and CDR2 YNNKEL (reference sequence). V was pared by 7 bases and J by 14 bases, with 15 bases between. CDR3 length: 12 amino acids. The CDR3 reads CASTAEGESLHF. The CDR3, as DNA: TGTGCCAGCACCGCCGAGGGGGAGTCCCTCCACTTT.

V and J are TRBV27 and TRBJ1-1; possibly TRBD1 for D (5 bases). Germline assignment: CDR1 MNHEY and CDR2 SMNVEV (reference sequence). This CDR3 spans 14 amino acids. V lost 10 bases and J lost 4, with 19 bases in between. The CDR3 DNA is TGTGCCACTACCCCTTTCTACGGGGGCACTGAAGCTTTCTTT. Its translation: CATTPFYGGTEAFF.

This clone was observed once. The chain is built from TRBV18 and TRBJ1-2, with 9 nucleotides matching TRBD1. J lost 1 base, V lost 2 bases, and 11 bases had no gene match. Germline V gene sequence: CDR1 KGHSH, CDR2 LQKENI. The CDR3 totals 18 residues. The CDR3 coding sequence is TGTGCCAGCTCACCATCAAGACAGGGGGTTGCCTTTAACTATGGCTACACCTTC. Protein: CASSPSRQGVAFNYGYTF. Supplemented by reference TRBV18 and TRBJ1-2, the full variable domain reads NAGVMQNPRHLVRRRGQEARLRCSPMKGHSHVYWYRQLPEEGLKFMVYLQKENIIDESGMPKERFSAEFPKEGPSILRIQQVVRGDSAAYFCASSPSRQGVAFNYGYTFGSGTRLTVV.

The chain has TRBV19 and TRBJ2-7; TRBD2 might be the D (5 bases). Trimming removed 4 bases at V and 2 bases at J, with 12 bases between. There are 14 residues in the CDR3. Germline lookup yields CDR1 LNHDA and CDR2 SQIVND (reference sequence). The CDR3 protein is CASSTGRGTYEQYF. Written as DNA, the CDR3 is TGTGCCAGTAGTACCGGTCGGGGAACCTACGAGCAGTACTTC. The full variable domain, rest sourced from reference TRBV19 and TRBJ2-7, is DGGITQSPKYLFRKEGQNVTLSCEQNLNHDAMYWYRQDPGQGLRLIYYSQIVNDFQKGDIAEGYSVSREKKESFPLTVTSAQKNPTAFYLCASSTGRGTYEQYFGPGTRLTVT.

The CDR3 coding sequence is TGTGCCAGCAGCGTTTCAGGCCTTAATGAAAAACTGTTTTTT. This encodes CASSVSGLNEKLFF. The chain couples TRBV9 to TRBJ1-4, with D hard to call. V lost 2 bases, J lost 4 bases, and 9 bases lay in between. From germline, CDR1 is SGDLS and CDR2 YYNGEE. CDR3 size: 14 residues.

The chain links TRBV2 to TRBJ1-2; 8 bases are a match to TRBD1. Trimming cost V 5 bases and J 4 bases; bases outside gene matches: 3. Per germline, CDR1 SNHLY and CDR2 FYNNEI. The CDR3 is made up of 13 amino acids. The CDR3 reads CASSSGQGYGYTF. Written as DNA, the CDR3 is TGTGCCAGCAGTTCCGGACAGGGCTATGGCTACACCTTC.

The DNA for the CDR3 is TGCGCCAGCAGCCCCGAGGTAGTGGGAAACACCATATATTTT. This codes for CASSPEVVGNTIYF. V is TRBV5-1 and J is TRBJ1-3; unclear D gene. The CDR3 is made up of 14 amino acids. Germline V gives CDR1 SGHRS, CDR2 YFSETQ. The V end lost 4 bases, the J end lost 4 bases, and 12 bases lay between the germline ends.

The V gene is TRBV5-1, the J gene TRBJ1-2; 8 nucleotides match TRBD1. The CDR3 totals 14 residues. Germline V gene data show CDR1 as SGHRS and CDR2 as YFSETQ. Unmatched junction bases numbered 8, after V lost 2 bases and J lost 8 bases. The CDR3 sequence: CASSFGAGGNGYTF. The CDR3 DNA is TGCGCCAGCAGCTTTGGGGCAGGGGGCAACGGCTACACCTTC.

The chain is built from TRBV6-6 and TRBJ1-1, with a possible D match to TRBD1 (5 bases). Germline V gene data show CDR1 as MNHNY and CDR2 as SVGAGI (reference sequence). CDR3 size: 14 residues. V shed 2 bases and J shed 5 bases, with 12 bases lying between them. The CDR3 protein is CASSYVQGRTEAFF. The CDR3 coding sequence is TGTGCCAGCAGTTACGTGCAGGGTCGGACTGAAGCTTTCTTT.

This clone was seen once. The chain carries TRBV29-1 and TRBJ1-2; tentatively, D is TRBD1 (5 bases). The CDR3 loop spans 11 amino acids. The V end lost 7 bases, the J end lost 6 bases, and 12 bases lay between the germline ends. The germline V gene encodes CDR1 SQVTM and CDR2 ANQGSEA. The CDR3: CSADGTDGYTF. The CDR3 DNA sequence: TGCAGCGCGGACGGGACTGATGGCTACACCTTC.

This chain uses TRBV5-1 with TRBJ1-4; D gene uncertain. The length of the CDR3 is 12 residues. Trimming cost V 1 base and J 11 bases, with 9 bases left between them. In germline, CDR1 is SGHRS, CDR2 YFSETQ. The CDR3: CASSLSNGKLFF. In DNA, the CDR3 is TGCGCCAGCAGCTTGTCCAACGGGAAACTGTTTTTT.